A single sample is the source of the 4 T cell receptor beta chains below, sequenced in a study of OX40 agonist ivuxolimab in advanced cancers. Receptors were amplified or captured by the immunoSEQ multiplex PCR assay. Held by TCRdb, this immuneACCESS table contains in-frame sequences only and omits some clones. Under half of the omission traces to an unresolved V gene where checked; the cause of the rest is unknown. Here the sample has 71,000 or so clones; approximately 80% occur a single time. In total, the top ten clones hold around 8.2% of the sample. Specimen: CD4+ or CD8+ T cells sorted from blood, collected in a trial of the OX40 agonist ivuxolimab. These receptors were taken from an adult with an advanced solid tumor such as melanoma, head and neck, liver or kidney cancer.

This clone is judged medium-sized. The chain has TRBV30 and TRBJ1-1; no clear D gene. V lost 5 bases to trimming and J lost 1 base, with 11 bases between them. This CDR3 comprises 13 residues. Germline V gene sequence: CDR1 GTSNPN, CDR2 SVGIG (reference sequence). The CDR3 sequence is CAWLGRENTEAFF. The CDR3 DNA reads as TGTGCCTGGTTAGGACGGGAGAACACTGAAGCTTTCTTT. The complete variable domain, with remaining parts taken from reference TRBV30 and TRBJ1-1, reads SQTIHQWPATLVQPVGSPLSLECTVEGTSNPNLYWYRQAAGRGLQLLFYSVGIGQISSEVPQNLSASRPQDRQFILSSKKLLLSDSGFYLCAWLGRENTEAFFGQGTRLTVV.

The gene calls are TRBV28 and TRBJ1-5; 7 nucleotides agree with TRBD1. Trimming at V came to 4 bases and at J to 4 bases, leaving 7 bases not matched to a gene. The CDR3 is 15 residues long. The germline V gene has CDR1 MDHEN and CDR2 SYDVKM. The CDR3 is CASSSRGTENQPQHF. The CDR3 nucleotides are TGTGCCAGCAGTTCGAGGGGGACAGAAAATCAGCCCCAGCATTTT.

The chain is built from TRBV2 and TRBJ2-3; 7 nucleotides align to TRBD2. This CDR3 is 16 amino acids long. V shed 1 base, J shed 5 bases, and the junction held 9 bases outside the gene matches. Germline loops: CDR1 SNHLY, CDR2 FYNNEI. This CDR3 is CASSEVLRGNGDTQYF. CDR3 sequence (DNA): TGTGCCAGCAGTGAAGTCTTGCGGGGGAATGGAGATACGCAGTATTTT.

For this clone: This specimen includes other DNA sequences encoding the same CDR3. The chain has TRBV2 and TRBJ2-1; tentatively, D is TRBD1 or TRBD2 (5 bases each). The V and J ends lost 4 bases and 0 bases respectively, with 10 bases between them. The CDR3 runs to 15 residues. The germline CDR1 and CDR2 sequences are SNHLY and FYNNEI. Here the CDR3 reads CASSAGQSSYNEQFF. The CDR3 DNA follows: TGTGCCAGCAGTGCGGGGCAGAGCTCCTACAATGAGCAGTTCTTC.